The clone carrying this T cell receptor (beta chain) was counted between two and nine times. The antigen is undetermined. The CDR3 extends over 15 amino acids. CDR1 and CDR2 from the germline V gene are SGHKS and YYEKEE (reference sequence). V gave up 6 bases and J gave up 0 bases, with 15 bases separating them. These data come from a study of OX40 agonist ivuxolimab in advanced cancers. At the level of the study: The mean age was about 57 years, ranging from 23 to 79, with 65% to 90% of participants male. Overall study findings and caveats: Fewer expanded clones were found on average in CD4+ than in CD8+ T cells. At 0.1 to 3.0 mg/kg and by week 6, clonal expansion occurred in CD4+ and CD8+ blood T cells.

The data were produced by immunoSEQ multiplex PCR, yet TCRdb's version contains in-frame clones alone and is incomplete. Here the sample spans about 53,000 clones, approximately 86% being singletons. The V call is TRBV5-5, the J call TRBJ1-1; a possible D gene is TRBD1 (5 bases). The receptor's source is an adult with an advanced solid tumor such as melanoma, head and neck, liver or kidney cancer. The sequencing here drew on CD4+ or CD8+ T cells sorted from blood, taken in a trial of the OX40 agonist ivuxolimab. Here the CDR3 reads CASTNWDAMNTEAFF. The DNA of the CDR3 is TGTGCCAGCACCAACTGGGACGCCATGAACACTGAAGCTTTCTTT.